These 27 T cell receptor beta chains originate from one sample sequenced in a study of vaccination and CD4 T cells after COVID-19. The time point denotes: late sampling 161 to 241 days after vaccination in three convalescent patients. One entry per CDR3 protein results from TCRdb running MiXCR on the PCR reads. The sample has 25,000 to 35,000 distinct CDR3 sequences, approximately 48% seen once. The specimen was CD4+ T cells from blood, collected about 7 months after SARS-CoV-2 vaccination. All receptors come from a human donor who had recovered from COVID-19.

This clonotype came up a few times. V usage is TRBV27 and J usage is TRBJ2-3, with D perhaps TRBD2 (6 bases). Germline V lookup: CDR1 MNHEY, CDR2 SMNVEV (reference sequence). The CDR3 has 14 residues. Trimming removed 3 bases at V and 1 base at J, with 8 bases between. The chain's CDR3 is CASSLASGTDTQYF. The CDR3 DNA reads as TGTGCCAGCAGTTTGGCTAGCGGCACAGATACGCAGTATTTT.

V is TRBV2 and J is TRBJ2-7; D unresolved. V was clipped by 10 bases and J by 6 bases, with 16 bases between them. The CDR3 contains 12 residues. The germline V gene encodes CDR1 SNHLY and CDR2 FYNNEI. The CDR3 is CATLGRRLEQYF. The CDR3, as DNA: TGTGCCACCTTAGGCCGCCGCCTCGAGCAGTACTTC.

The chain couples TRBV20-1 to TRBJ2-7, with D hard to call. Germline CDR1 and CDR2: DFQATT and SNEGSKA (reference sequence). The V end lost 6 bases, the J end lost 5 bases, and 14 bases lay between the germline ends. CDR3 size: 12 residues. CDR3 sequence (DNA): TGCAGTGCCGATGCCTCTGCGAACGAGCAGTACTTC. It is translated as CSADASANEQYF.

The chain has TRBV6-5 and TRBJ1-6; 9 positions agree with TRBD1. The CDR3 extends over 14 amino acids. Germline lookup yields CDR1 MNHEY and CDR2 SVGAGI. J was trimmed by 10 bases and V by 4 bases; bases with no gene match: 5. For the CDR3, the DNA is TGTGCCAGCAGTTGGGACAGGGTTGGCTCACCCCTCCACTTT. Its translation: CASSWDRVGSPLHF.

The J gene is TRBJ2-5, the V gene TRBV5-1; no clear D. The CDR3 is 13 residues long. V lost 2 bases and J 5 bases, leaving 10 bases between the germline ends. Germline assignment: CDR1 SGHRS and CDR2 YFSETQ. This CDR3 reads CASSFARAETQYF. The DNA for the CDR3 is TGCGCCAGCAGCTTTGCCCGGGCGGAGACCCAGTACTTC. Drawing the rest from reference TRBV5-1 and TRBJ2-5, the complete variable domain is KAGVTQTPRYLIKTRGQQVTLSCSPISGHRSVSWYQQTPGQGLQFLFEYFSETQRNKGNFPGRFSGRQFSNSRSEMNVSTLELGDSALYLCASSFARAETQYFGPGTRLLVL.

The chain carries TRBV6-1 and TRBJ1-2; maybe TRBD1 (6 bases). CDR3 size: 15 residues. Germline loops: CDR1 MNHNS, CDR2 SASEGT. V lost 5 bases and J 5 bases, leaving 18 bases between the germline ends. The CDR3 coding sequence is TGTGCCAGCAGTCCGTCCGGGACACAACGATATGGCTACACCTTC. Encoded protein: CASSPSGTQRYGYTF.

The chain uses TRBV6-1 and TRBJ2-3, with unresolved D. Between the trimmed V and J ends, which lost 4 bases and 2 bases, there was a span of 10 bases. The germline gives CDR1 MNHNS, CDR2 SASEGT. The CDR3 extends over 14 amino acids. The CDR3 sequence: CASSARGFTDTQYF. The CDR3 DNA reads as TGTGCCAGCAGTGCAAGAGGTTTCACAGATACGCAGTATTTT.

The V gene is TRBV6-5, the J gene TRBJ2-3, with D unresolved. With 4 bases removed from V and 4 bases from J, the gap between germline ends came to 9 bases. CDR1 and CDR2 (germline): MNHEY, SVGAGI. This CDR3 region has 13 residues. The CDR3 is CASSLDGADTQYF. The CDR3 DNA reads TGTGCCAGCAGTTTGGACGGCGCAGATACGCAGTATTTT.

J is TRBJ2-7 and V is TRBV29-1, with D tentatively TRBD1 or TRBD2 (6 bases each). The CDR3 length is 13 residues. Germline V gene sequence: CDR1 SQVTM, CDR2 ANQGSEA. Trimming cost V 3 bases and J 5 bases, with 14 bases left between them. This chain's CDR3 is CSVELGGRHEQYF. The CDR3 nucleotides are TGCAGCGTTGAGTTGGGGGGCCGCCACGAGCAGTACTTC.

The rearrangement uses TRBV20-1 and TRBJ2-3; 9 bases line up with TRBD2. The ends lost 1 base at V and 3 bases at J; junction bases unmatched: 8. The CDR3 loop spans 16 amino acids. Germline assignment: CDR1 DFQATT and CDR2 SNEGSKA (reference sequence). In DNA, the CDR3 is TGCAGTGCTAGAGTACAACGCGGGGGGGGTACAGATACGCAGTATTTT. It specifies CSARVQRGGGTDTQYF.

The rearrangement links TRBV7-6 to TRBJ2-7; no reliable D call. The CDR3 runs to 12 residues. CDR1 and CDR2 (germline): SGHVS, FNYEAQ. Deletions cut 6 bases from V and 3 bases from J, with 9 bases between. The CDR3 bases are TGTGCCAGCAGAGGAGCCGGCTACGAGCAGTACTTC. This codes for CASRGAGYEQYF.

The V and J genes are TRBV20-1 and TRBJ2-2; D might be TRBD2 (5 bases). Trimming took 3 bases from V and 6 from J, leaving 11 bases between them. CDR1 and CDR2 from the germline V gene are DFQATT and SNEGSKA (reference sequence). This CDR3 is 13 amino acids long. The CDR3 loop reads CSASEGEAGELFF. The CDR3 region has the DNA TGCAGTGCTAGTGAGGGAGAGGCCGGGGAGCTGTTTTTT.

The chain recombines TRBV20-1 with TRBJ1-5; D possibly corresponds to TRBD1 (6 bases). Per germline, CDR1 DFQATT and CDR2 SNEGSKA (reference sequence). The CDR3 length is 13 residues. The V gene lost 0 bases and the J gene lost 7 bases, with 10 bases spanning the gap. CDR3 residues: CSAREGAGQPQHF. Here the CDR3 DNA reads TGCAGTGCTAGAGAGGGGGCAGGGCAGCCCCAGCATTTT.

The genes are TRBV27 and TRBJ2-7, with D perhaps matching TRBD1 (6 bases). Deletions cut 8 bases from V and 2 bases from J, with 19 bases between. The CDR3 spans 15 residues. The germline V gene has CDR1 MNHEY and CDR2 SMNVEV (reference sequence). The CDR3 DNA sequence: TGTGCCAGCCGGTCGCTACAGGGCTTAACCTACGAGCAGTACTTC. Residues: CASRSLQGLTYEQYF.

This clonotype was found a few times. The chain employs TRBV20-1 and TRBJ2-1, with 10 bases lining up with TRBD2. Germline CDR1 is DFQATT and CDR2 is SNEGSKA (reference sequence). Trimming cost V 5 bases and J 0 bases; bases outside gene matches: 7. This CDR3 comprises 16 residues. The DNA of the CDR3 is TGCAGTGCTCGCGGGCCTAGCGGGAGCTCCTACAATGAGCAGTTCTTC. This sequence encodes CSARGPSGSSYNEQFF.

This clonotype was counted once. DNA for the CDR3: TGTGCCAGCAGCTATACAGGGACCGGCTTCGAGCAGTTCTTC. Protein product: CASSYTGTGFEQFF. This chain uses TRBV28 with TRBJ2-1; perhaps TRBD1 as D (6 bases). Per germline, CDR1 MDHEN and CDR2 SYDVKM. The germline V and J ends were trimmed by 6 bases and 10 bases, with 19 bases remaining between them. The CDR3 is made up of 14 amino acids.

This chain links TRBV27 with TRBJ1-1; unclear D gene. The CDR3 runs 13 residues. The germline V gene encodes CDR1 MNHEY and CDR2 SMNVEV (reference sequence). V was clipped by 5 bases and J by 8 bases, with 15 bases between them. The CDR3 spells CASSRRSVGEAFF. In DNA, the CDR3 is TGTGCCAGCAGTCGCCGCAGTGTTGGGGAAGCTTTCTTT.

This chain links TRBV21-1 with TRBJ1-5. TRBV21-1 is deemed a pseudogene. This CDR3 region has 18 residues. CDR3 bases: TGTGCCAGCAGCAAAGGGGCCAGGCTTACTTATAGCAATCAGCCCCAGCATTTT. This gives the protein CASSKGARLTYSNQPQHF.

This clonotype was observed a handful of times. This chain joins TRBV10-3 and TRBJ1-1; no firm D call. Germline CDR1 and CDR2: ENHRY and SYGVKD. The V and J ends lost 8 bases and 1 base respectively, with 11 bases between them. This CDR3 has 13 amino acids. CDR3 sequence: CAIGRAGNTEAFF. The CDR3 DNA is TGTGCCATCGGAAGGGCGGGGAACACTGAAGCTTTCTTT.

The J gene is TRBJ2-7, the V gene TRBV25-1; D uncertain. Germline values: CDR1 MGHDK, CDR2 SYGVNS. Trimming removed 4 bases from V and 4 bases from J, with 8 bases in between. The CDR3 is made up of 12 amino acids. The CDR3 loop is CASSVGSYEQYF. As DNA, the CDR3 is TGTGCCAGCAGTGTAGGAAGTTACGAGCAGTACTTC.

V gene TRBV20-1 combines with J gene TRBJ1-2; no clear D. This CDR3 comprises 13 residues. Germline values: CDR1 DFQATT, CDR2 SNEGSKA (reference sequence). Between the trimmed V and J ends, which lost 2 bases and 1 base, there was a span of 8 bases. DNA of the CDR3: TGCAGTGCTAGAAGTCAACTTAACTATGGCTACACCTTC. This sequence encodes CSARSQLNYGYTF.

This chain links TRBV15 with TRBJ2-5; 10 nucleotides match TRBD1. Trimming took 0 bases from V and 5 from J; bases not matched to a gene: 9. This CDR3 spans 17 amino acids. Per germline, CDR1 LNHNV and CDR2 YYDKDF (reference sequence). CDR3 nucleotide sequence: TGTGCCACCAGCAGAGATGGCTCTGGGACAGGGGCGGAGACCCAGTACTTC. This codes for CATSRDGSGTGAETQYF.

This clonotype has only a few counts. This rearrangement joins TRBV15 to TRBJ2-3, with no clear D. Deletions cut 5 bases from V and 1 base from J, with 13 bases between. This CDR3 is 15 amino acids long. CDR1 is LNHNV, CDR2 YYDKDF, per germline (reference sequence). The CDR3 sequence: CATSGGQKGTDTQYF. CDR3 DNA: TGTGCCACCAGCGGTGGGCAAAAGGGCACAGATACGCAGTATTTT.

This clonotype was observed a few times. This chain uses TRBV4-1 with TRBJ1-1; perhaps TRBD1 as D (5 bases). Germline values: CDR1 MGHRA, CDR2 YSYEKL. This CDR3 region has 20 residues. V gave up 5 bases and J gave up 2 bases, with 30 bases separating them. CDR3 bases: TGCGCCAGCAGCTCGAGTCCCTTCCGGTCCGACACCAGGGACAACACTGAAGCTTTCTTT. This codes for CASSSSPFRSDTRDNTEAFF.

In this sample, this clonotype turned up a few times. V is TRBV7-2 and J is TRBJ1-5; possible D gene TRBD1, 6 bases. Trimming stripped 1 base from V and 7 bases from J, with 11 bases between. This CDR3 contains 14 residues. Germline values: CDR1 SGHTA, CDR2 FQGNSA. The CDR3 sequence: CASSLDRVGQPQHF. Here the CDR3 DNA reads TGTGCCAGCAGCTTAGACAGGGTAGGGCAGCCCCAGCATTTT.

The CDR3 sequence is CASSLDGETQYF. For the CDR3, the DNA is TGTGCCAGCAGCTTAGACGGGGAGACCCAGTACTTC. The rearrangement links TRBV7-2 to TRBJ2-5; D is unclear. CDR3 size: 12 residues. Germline V gives CDR1 SGHTA, CDR2 FQGNSA. Trimming took 1 base from V and 5 from J, leaving 5 bases between them.

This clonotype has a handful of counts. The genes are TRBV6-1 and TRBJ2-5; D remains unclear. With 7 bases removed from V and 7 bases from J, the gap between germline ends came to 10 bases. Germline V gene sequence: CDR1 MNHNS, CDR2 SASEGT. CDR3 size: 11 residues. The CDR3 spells CASTFSGTQYF. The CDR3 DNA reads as TGTGCCAGCACATTTTCGGGGACCCAGTACTTC.